The next 8 T cell receptor beta chains were all read from a single sample in a study of T cell repertoires in cytomegalovirus infection (dated by TCRdb to between 2018 and 2020). The treatment or condition label, as the study defines it: in vitro stimulation with specific CMV peptide epitopes to enrich CMV-specific T cells. Antigens for these TCRs are unknown. Sequencing instrument: Illumina HiSeq 1500. TCRdb reran the public reads through fastp at Q25 and MiXCR, keeping productive beta chains. Here each entry gathers all rows of one CDR3 protein and keeps the most common genes and DNA. For this sample the table gives about 310,000 distinct CDR3 sequences, of which around 25% were detected only once. The ten largest clones represent more than 10% of the sample. The sequences come from cultured PBMCs, collected from culture after CMV antigen stimulation. Receptor source: a human donor in good health (CMV status not recorded). Some clones in this sample may be carry-over from other donors' samples.

Only a few counts were recorded for this clonotype. This chain connects TRBV28 to TRBJ2-3, with 10 bases matching TRBD2. Losses at the gene ends were 5 bases for V and 1 base for J; bases not matched to a gene: 6. The length of the CDR3 is 16 residues. Germline CDR1 MDHEN, CDR2 SYDVKM. The CDR3 loop reads CASSAAGTSGTDTQYF. CDR3 in DNA: TGTGCCAGCAGTGCCGCCGGGACTAGCGGCACAGATACGCAGTATTTT. Supplemented by reference TRBV28 and TRBJ2-3, the full variable domain reads DVKVTQSSRYLVKRTGEKVFLECVQDMDHENMFWYRQDPGLGLRLIYFSYDVKMKEKGDIPEGYSVSREKKERFSLILESASTNQTSMYLCASSAAGTSGTDTQYFGPGTRLTVL.

In its sample, this clonotype was seen a few times. The rearrangement links TRBV27 to TRBJ2-1; 10 nucleotides line up with TRBD1. Losses at the gene ends were 5 bases for V and 0 bases for J; bases not matched to a gene: 16. This CDR3 comprises 20 residues. CDR1 is MNHEY and CDR2 is SMNVEV in the germline V gene (reference sequence). The CDR3 coding sequence is TGTGCCAGCAGTGTAGGGCGACAGGGGGCCCTCCTCAGCTCCTACAATGAGCAGTTCTTC. It specifies CASSVGRQGALLSSYNEQFF.

This clonotype was recorded many times. The CDR3 bases are TGTGCCAGCAGCTCCGGACAGGGGTGGAGCGAGACCCAGTACTTC. It codes for CASSSGQGWSETQYF. J is TRBJ2-5 and V is TRBV7-8; 9 positions agree with TRBD1. The CDR3 totals 15 residues. With V trimmed by 4 bases and J by 5 bases, 8 bases remained unmatched. Per germline, CDR1 SGHVS and CDR2 FQNEAQ.

The rearrangement links TRBV4-1 to TRBJ2-7; TRBD2 matches 10 bases. Trimming removed 0 bases from V and 3 bases from J; junction bases left unmatched: 5. CDR1 and CDR2 from the germline V gene are MGHRA and YSYEKL. This CDR3 is built from 16 residues. DNA for the CDR3: TGCGCCAGCAGCCAAGATCGGGCTAGCGGGGGCTACGAGCAGTACTTC. This gives the protein CASSQDRASGGYEQYF.

This clonotype was picked up a small number of times. The genes are TRBV7-9 and TRBJ2-7; D unresolved. The V gene lost 3 bases and the J gene lost 2 bases, with 11 bases spanning the gap. CDR3 length equals 14 residues. In germline, CDR1 is SEHNR, CDR2 FQNEAQ (reference sequence). CDR3 DNA: TGTGCCAGCAGCTTCTCCTGGCTCCCCTACGAGCAGTACTTC. This translates into CASSFSWLPYEQYF.

The gene calls are TRBV12-3 or TRBV12-4 and TRBJ1-3, with D perhaps matching TRBD1 (6 bases). There are 15 residues in the CDR3. V was pared by 6 bases and J by 0 bases, with 12 bases between. CDR3 nucleotides: TGTGCCAGCAGAAAAAAGGGGGGCTCTGGAAACACCATATATTTT. Amino acid sequence: CASRKKGGSGNTIYF.

This clonotype was observed many times. V usage is TRBV25-1 and J usage is TRBJ1-1; D possibly corresponds to TRBD1 (5 bases). CDR3 length: 15 residues. Trimming took 5 bases from V and 3 from J, leaving 16 bases between them. Germline V gives CDR1 MGHDK, CDR2 SYGVNS. CDR3 sequence: CASSLGHRRDTEAFF. CDR3 bases: TGTGCCAGCAGTTTGGGGCATAGACGGGACACTGAAGCTTTCTTT.

On this clonotype: A much larger clone differs from this one at a single base, so this may be a read error. The chain uses TRBV11-2 and TRBJ2-5; D remains unclear. V was clipped by 1 base and J by 4 bases, with 4 bases between them. This CDR3 spans 12 amino acids. Germline V gene lookup returns CDR1 SGHAT and CDR2 FQNNGV. The CDR3 spells CASSLAPETQYF. CDR3 DNA sequence: TGTGCCAGCAGCTTAGCGCCAGAGACCCAGTACTTC.